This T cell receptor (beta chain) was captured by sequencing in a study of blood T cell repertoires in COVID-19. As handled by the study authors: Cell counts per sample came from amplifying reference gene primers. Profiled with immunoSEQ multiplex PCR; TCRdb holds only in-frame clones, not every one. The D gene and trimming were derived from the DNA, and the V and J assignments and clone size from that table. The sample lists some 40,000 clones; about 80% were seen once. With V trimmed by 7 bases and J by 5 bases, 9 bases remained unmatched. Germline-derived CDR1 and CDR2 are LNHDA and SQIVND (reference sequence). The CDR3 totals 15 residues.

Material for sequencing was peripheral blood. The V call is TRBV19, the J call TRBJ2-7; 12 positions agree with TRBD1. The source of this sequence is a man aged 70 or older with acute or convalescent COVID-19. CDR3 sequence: CASKLAGTGGHEQYF. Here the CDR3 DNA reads TGTGCCAGTAAACTTGCCGGGACAGGGGGCCACGAGCAGTACTTC.